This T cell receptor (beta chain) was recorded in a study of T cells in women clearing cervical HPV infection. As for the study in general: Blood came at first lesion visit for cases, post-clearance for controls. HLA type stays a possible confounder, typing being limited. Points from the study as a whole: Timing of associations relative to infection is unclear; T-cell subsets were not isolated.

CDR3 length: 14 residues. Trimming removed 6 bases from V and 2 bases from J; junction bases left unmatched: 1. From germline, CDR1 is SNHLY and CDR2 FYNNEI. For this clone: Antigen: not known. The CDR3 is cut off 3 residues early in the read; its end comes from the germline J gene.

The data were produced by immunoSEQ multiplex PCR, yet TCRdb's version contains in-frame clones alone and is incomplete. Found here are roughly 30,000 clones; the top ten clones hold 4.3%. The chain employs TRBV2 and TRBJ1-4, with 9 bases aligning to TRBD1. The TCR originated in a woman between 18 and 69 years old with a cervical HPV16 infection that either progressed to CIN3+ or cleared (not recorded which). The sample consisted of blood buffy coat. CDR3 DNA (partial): TGTGCCAGCAGGACAGGGGGGACTAATGAAAAA. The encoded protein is CASRTGGTNEK. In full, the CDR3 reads CASRTGGTNEKLFF.